Each of the 2 T cell receptor beta chains below was sequenced from the same sample in a study of radiation and T cells in renal cell carcinoma. As for treatment: 15 Gy SBRT to primary tumor, nephrectomy 4 weeks later. TCRdb's copy holds only in-frame clones and misses some; the assay was immunoSEQ multiplex PCR. The table lists about 13,000 clones, roughly a third of them singletons, with just over 15% in the top ten. The specimen was tumor tissue, collected from a patient whose treatment included radiotherapy and nephrectomy. The source of these receptors is a man aged 60-69 years with renal cell carcinoma.

The rearrangement links TRBV9 to TRBJ2-1, with 11 positions matching TRBD2. After removal of 4 bases from V and 14 bases from J, the junction contained 11 bases not matched to a gene. Per germline, CDR1 SGDLS and CDR2 YYNGEE. The CDR3 covers 14 residues. In nucleotides, the CDR3 is TGTGCCAGCAGCCTTCTTACTAGCGGGAGTCAAAAGTTCTTC. Translation gives CASSLLTSGSQKFF.

This clone has more than one count but fewer than ten. The chain links TRBV19 to TRBJ2-3, with D unclear. This CDR3 spans 13 amino acids. Germline-derived CDR1 and CDR2 are LNHDA and SQIVND (reference sequence). The ends were cut back, 10 bases at V and 2 bases at J, with 13 bases in the middle. The CDR3 protein is CATKTFTTDTQYF. The DNA of the CDR3 is TGTGCCACCAAGACCTTTACCACAGATACGCAGTATTTT.